This section outlines one T cell receptor (beta chain) sequence together with its context. What it binds is not known. This specimen belongs to a study of cytomegalovirus exposure and HLA in healthy donors. For the study at large: The 600 to 800 first-cohort repertoires shared a platform with the approximately 120 validation repertoires, as reported in a later analysis. General observations from the study: Investigators reported approximately 170 TCR beta chains as tied to cytomegalovirus.

The study drew the donors from its approximately 110-subject validation cohort, separate from the approximately 690-subject first cohort. The CDR3 runs to 14 residues. Per germline, CDR1 LNHDA and CDR2 SQIVND (reference sequence). Trimming cost V 3 bases and J 6 bases, with 14 bases left between them. Some clones are missing from TCRdb's copy, which holds only in-frame ones; the method was immunoSEQ multiplex PCR. The repertoire consists of about 140,000 clones, with approximately 90% occurring once and the leading ten covering 0.6% to 0.8%. This receptor was identified in a man aged 18 to 29 in good health and CMV-seronegative. The sample comprised PBMCs. The rearrangement joins TRBV19 to TRBJ1-2, with D unclear. CDR3 protein: CASSIGLREHGYTF. The CDR3 bases are TGTGCCAGTAGTATTGGGCTGAGAGAACATGGCTACACCTTC.